This T cell receptor beta chain originates from a study of cytomegalovirus exposure and HLA in healthy donors. Trimming removed 2 bases from V and 1 base from J, with 9 bases in between. The CDR3 is 14 residues long. Germline-derived CDR1 and CDR2 are SGHRS and YFSETQ. A multiplex PCR was run with 60 Vbeta primers and 13 Jbeta primers. Assay used: immunoSEQ multiplex PCR; TCRdb lists only in-frame clones, some missing. The data hold about 160,000 clones, with 80% observed a single time. The chain links TRBV5-1 to TRBJ1-1; no clear D gene. What was sequenced was PBMCs. The sequence came from a young man in good health and CMV-seropositive. CDR3 protein: CASSFTTRNTEAFF. Here the CDR3 DNA reads TGCGCCAGCAGCTTTACGACAAGGAACACTGAAGCTTTCTTT.